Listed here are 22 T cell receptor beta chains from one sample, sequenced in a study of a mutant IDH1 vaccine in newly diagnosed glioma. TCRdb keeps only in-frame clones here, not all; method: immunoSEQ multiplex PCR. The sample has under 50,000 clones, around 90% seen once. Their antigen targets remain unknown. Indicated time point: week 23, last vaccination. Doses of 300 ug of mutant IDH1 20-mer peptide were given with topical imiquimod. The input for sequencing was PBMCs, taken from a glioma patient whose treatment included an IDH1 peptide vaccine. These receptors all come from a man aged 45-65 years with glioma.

CDR3 nucleotide sequence: TGTGCCAGCAGGAGGGACTTGTCCTACGAGCAGTACTTC. Its protein product is CASRRDLSYEQYF. This chain links TRBV5-4 with TRBJ2-7; maybe TRBD2 (6 bases). Between the trimmed V and J ends, which lost 5 bases and 1 base, there was a span of 10 bases. CDR1 is SGHNT, CDR2 YYREEE, per germline (reference sequence). CDR3 length: 13 amino acids.

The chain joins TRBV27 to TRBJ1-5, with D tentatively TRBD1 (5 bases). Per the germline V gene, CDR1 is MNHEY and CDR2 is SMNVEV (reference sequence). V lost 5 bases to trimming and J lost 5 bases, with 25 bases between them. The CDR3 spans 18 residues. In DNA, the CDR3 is TGTGCCAGCAGTAACCTCCGCGACAGCCGATTCGGGCATCAGCCCCAGCATTTT. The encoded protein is CASSNLRDSRFGHQPQHF.

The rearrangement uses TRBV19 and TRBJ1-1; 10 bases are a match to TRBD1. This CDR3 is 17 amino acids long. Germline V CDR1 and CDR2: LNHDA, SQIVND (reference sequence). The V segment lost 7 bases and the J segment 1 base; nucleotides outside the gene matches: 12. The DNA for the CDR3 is TGTGCCAGTATCGGGAGACAGGGGGCCCCTCAGAACACTGAAGCTTTCTTT. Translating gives CASIGRQGAPQNTEAFF.

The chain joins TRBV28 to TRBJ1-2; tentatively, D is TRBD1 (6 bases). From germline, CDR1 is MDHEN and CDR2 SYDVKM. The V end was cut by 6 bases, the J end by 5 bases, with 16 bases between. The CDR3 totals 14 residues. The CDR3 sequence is CASRGLGGSYGYTF. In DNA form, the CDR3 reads TGTGCCAGCAGGGGTTTGGGGGGCAGTTATGGCTACACCTTC.

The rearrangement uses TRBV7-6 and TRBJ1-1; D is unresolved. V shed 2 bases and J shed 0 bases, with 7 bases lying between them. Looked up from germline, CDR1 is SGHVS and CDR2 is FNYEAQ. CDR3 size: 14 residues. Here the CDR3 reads CASSLSMVNTEAFF. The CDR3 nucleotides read TGTGCCAGCAGCTTATCTATGGTGAACACTGAAGCTTTCTTT.

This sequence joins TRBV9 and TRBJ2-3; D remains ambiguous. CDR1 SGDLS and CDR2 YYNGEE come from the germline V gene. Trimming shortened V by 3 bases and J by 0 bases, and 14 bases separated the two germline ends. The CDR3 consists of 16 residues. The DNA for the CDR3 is TGTGCCAGCAGCGCCAACTGGATAACTAGCACAGATACGCAGTATTTT. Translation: CASSANWITSTDTQYF.

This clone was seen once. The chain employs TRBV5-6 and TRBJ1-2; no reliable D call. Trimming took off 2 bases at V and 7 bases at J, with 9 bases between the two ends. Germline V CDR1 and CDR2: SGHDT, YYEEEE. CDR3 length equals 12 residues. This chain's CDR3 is CASSFQYLGYTF. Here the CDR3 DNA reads TGTGCCAGCAGCTTTCAGTACCTTGGCTACACCTTC. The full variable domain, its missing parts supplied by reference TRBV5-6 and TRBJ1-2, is DAGVTQSPTHLIKTRGQQVTLRCSPKSGHDTVSWYQQALGQGPQFIFQYYEEEERQRGNFPDRFSGHQFPNYSSELNVNALLLGDSALYLCASSFQYLGYTFGSGTRLTVV.

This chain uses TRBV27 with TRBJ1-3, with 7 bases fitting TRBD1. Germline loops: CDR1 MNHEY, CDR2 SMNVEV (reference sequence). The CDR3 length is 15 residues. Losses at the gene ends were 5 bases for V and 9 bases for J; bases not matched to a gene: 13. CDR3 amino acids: CASSPRTGVASTIYF. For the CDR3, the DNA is TGTGCCAGCAGTCCACGGACAGGAGTGGCGAGCACCATATATTTT.

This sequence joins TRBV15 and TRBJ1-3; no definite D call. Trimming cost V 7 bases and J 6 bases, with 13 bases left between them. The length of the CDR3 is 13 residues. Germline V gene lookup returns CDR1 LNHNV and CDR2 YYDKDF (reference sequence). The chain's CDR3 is CATTQITQNTIYF. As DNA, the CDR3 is TGTGCCACCACCCAGATTACTCAAAACACCATATATTTT.

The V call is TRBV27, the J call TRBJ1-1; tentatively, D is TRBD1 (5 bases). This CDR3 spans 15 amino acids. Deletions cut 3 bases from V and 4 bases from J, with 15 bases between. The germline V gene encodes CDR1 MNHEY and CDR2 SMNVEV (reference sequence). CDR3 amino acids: CASSFSWGRATEAFF. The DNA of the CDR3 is TGTGCCAGCAGTTTCTCCTGGGGCAGGGCCACTGAAGCTTTCTTT.

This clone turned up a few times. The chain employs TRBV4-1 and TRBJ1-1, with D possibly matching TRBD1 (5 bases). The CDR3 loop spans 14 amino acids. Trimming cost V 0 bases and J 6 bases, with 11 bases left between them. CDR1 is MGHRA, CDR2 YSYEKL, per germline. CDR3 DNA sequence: TGCGCCAGCAGCCAAGATAGGCAGGGCCCTGAAGCTTTCTTT. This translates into CASSQDRQGPEAFF.

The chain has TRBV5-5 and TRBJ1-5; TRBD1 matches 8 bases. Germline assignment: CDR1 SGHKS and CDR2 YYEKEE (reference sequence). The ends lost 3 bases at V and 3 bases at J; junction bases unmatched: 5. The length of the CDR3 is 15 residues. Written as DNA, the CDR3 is TGTGCCAGCAGCTGGGGACAGGTTATCAATCAGCCCCAGCATTTT. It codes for CASSWGQVINQPQHF.

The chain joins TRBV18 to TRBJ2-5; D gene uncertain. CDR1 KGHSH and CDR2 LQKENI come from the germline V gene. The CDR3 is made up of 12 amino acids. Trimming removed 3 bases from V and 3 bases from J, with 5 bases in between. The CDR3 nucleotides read TGTGCCAGCTCACCCGTCGAAGAGACCCAGTACTTC. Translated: CASSPVEETQYF.

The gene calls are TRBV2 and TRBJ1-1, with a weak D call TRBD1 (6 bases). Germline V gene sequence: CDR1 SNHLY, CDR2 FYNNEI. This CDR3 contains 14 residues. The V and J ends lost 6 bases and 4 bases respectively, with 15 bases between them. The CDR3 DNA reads TGTGCCAGCAGGGGGGGCACCGGAGGCACTGAAGCTTTCTTT. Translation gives CASRGGTGGTEAFF.

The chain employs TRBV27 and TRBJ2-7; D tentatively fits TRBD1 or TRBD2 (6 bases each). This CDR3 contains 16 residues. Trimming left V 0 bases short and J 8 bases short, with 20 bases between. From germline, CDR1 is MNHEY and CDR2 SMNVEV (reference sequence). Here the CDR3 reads CASSLSTSGANLQQYF. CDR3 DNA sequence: TGTGCCAGCAGTTTATCAACTTCGGGGGCCAATCTTCAGCAGTACTTC.

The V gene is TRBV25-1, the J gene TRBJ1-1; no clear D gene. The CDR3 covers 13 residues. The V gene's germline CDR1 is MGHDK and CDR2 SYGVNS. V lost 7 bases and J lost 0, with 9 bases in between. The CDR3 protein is CASTLGMNTEAFF. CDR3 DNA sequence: TGTGCCAGCACCCTTGGGATGAACACTGAAGCTTTCTTT.

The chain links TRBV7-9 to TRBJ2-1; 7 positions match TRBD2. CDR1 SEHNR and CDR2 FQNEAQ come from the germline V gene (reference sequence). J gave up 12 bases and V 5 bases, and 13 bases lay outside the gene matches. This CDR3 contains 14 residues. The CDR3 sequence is CASSAGLEDPMQFF. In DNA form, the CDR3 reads TGTGCCAGCAGCGCCGGACTAGAGGATCCCATGCAGTTCTTC.

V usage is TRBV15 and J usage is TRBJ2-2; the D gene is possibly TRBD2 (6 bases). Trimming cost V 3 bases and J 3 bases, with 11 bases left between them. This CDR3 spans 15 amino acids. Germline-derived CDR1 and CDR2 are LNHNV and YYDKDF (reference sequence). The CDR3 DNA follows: TGTGCCACCAGCAGGGCCAGGGAGGACACCGGGGAGCTGTTTTTT. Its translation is CATSRAREDTGELFF. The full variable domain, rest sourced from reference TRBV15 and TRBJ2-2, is DAMVIQNPRYQVTQFGKPVTLSCSQTLNHNVMYWYQQKSSQAPKLLFHYYDKDFNNEADTPDNFQSRRPNTSFCFLDIRSPGLGDTAMYLCATSRAREDTGELFFGEGSRLTVL.

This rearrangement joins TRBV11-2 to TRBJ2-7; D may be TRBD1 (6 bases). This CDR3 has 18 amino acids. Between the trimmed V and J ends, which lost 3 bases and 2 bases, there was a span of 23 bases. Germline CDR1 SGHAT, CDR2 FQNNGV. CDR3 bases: TGTGCCAGCAGCTTGATTAGGACAGCGGACTCCCGAACCTACGAGCAGTACTTC. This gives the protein CASSLIRTADSRTYEQYF.

CDR3 protein: CASLKVDGYYEQYF. CDR3 DNA sequence: TGTGCCAGCCTGAAAGTGGACGGCTACTACGAGCAGTACTTC. V and J are TRBV28 and TRBJ2-7, with D hard to call. Germline CDR1 MDHEN, CDR2 SYDVKM. The CDR3 is made up of 14 amino acids. V was shortened by 8 bases and J by 3 bases, with 17 bases between the two germline ends. The complete variable domain, with remaining parts taken from reference TRBV28 and TRBJ2-7, reads DVKVTQSSRYLVKRTGEKVFLECVQDMDHENMFWYRQDPGLGLRLIYFSYDVKMKEKGDIPEGYSVSREKKERFSLILESASTNQTSMYLCASLKVDGYYEQYFGPGTRLTVT.

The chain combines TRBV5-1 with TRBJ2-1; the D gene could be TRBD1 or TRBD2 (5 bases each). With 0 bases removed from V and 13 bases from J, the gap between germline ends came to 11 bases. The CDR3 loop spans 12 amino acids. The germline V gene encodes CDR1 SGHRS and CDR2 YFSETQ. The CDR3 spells CASSLDGGIQFF. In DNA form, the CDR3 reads TGCGCCAGCAGCTTGGATGGGGGAATACAGTTCTTC.

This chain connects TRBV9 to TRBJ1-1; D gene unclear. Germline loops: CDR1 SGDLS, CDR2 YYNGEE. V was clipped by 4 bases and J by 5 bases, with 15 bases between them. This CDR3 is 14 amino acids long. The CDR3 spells CASSPQTARTEAFF. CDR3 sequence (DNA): TGTGCCAGCAGCCCACAGACTGCGAGGACTGAAGCTTTCTTT.